A single sample is the source of the 6 T cell receptor beta chains below, sequenced in a study of shared clonotypes between healthy human individuals. Clones were read by immunoSEQ multiplex PCR, and TCRdb kept only the in-frame ones, dropping some. The sample lists 2 million to 3 million clones, 80% to 95% occurring once. The sequenced material came from naive CD4+ T cells from PBMCs. Described subset: CD45RA+ positively selected. These receptors were taken from a man younger than 35 in good health. Some clones in this sample may be carry-over from other donors' samples.

The rearrangement joins TRBV5-6 to TRBJ2-7; D is ambiguous. V was pared by 3 bases and J by 2 bases, with 6 bases between. This CDR3 has 12 amino acids. CDR1 and CDR2 from the germline V gene are SGHDT and YYEEEE. The DNA of the CDR3 is TGTGCCAGCAGCTCGTCCCCCTACGAGCAGTACTTC. This sequence encodes CASSSSPYEQYF.

The chain uses TRBV28 and TRBJ2-3; D remains ambiguous. The CDR3 is 14 residues long. Trimming removed 7 bases at V and 0 bases at J, with 11 bases between. Germline CDR1 reads MDHEN; CDR2 reads SYDVKM. The CDR3: CASTLQGSTDTQYF. As DNA, the CDR3 is TGTGCCAGCACCTTACAAGGGAGCACAGATACGCAGTATTTT.

This rearrangement joins TRBV4-3 to TRBJ2-1; D is undetermined. Germline CDR1 is LGHNA and CDR2 is YSLEER. The CDR3 is made up of 17 amino acids. The germline V and J ends were trimmed by 0 bases and 2 bases, with 14 bases remaining between them. The CDR3 nucleotides read TGCGCCAGCAGCCAAGATCTATCGAGAGAGCCCTACAATGAGCAGTTCTTC. Translating gives CASSQDLSREPYNEQFF.

The chain recombines TRBV5-1 with TRBJ2-1, with D hard to call. The V end lost 4 bases, the J end lost 7 bases, and 15 bases lay between the germline ends. Germline CDR1 reads SGHRS; CDR2 reads YFSETQ. CDR3 size: 14 residues. DNA for the CDR3: TGCGCCAGCAGCCCCATCACAACCTCTAATGAGCAGTTCTTC. Translation gives CASSPITTSNEQFF.

This chain links TRBV6-5 with TRBJ1-1, with unresolved D. The V end lost 0 bases, the J end lost 5 bases, and 10 bases lay between the germline ends. The CDR3 runs 14 residues. CDR1 is MNHEY, CDR2 SVGAGI, per germline. CDR3 region: CASSYSPRRTEAFF. CDR3 DNA: TGTGCCAGCAGTTACTCCCCTAGAAGAACTGAAGCTTTCTTT.

This chain connects TRBV7-2 to TRBJ1-2, with TRBD1 matching 9 bases. The germline gives CDR1 SGHTA, CDR2 FQGNSA. The J segment lost 8 bases and the V segment lost 5 bases, leaving 12 bases of the junction unmatched. The CDR3 contains 15 residues. CDR3 nucleotide sequence: TGTGCCAGCAGCCCGGACAGGGGCCTTTTTCGGGGCTACACCTTC. This sequence encodes CASSPDRGLFRGYTF.